The sequence of this T cell receptor beta chain was determined in a study of blood T cell repertoires in COVID-19. Study-wide context: The origin of the acute and convalescent COVID-19 samples was the United States, Italy and Spain. PBMCs, B-cell-depleted T cells, or T cells were the source of the cDNA or gDNA that made up the material.

V was clipped by 2 bases and J by 4 bases; unmatched bases: 4. Germline CDR1 KGHDR, CDR2 SFDVKD. The CDR3 is 16 amino acids. In the source study's methods: Estimation of nucleated cell counts was performed using reference gene primer amplification. TCRdb keeps only in-frame clones here, not all; method: immunoSEQ multiplex PCR. V, J and clone size derive from that table, while D and trimming were established from the DNA sequence. The sample includes 25,000 to 35,000 clones, approximately 86% of them seen just once. This TCR was sampled from an elderly man with active or convalescent COVID-19. Material for sequencing was peripheral blood. The chain joins TRBV24-1 to TRBJ2-1, with TRBD2 identical over 10 bases. The CDR3 protein is CATSDSASGGYNEQFF. The DNA for the CDR3 is TGTGCCACCAGTGATTCGGCTAGCGGGGGATACAATGAGCAGTTCTTC.